Listed below are T cell receptor beta chains from one sample, sequenced in a study of immune evolution from preneoplasia to lung adenocarcinoma. The protocol was immunoSEQ multiplex PCR, while the TCRdb copy is restricted to in-frame clones and leaves out a portion. The sample has about 3,100 clones, roughly 48% seen once. Sequenced material: FFPE normal lung tissue adjacent to the tumor. These receptors all stem from a person in their fifties with lung adenocarcinoma. CDR3s include the opening cysteine and the closing phenylalanine or tryptophan.

j_call | v_call | cdr3_aa
TRBJ2-1 | TRBV5-1 | CASSPSGGRVDEQFF
TRBJ2-1 | TRBV7-3 | CASTPGVAGARDEQFF
TRBJ2-1 | TRBV19 | CASSIQRSGEQFF
TRBJ2-7 | TRBV18 | CASSEQAAYEQYF
TRBJ2-3 | TRBV5-6 | CASSFRSADTQYF
TRBJ1-2 | TRBV5-1 | CASSPGTGYGYTF
TRBJ2-3 | TRBV28 | CASSLPQTHTQYF
TRBJ2-1 | TRBV29-1 | CSVGRGTPYNEQFF
TRBJ2-1 | TRBV4-1 | CASSHQGLSSYNEQFF
TRBJ2-5 | TRBV6-5 | CASSYSLREAETQYF
TRBJ2-7 | TRBV28 | CASSLIHEQYF
TRBJ2-1 | TRBV25-1 | CASKRRTGFSYNEQFF
TRBJ1-2 | TRBV18 | CASSPQGVGGYTF
TRBJ2-2 | TRBV7-6 | CASSLGTSTGELFF
TRBJ2-7 | TRBV2 | CASRGGSGYEQYF
TRBJ2-7 | TRBV29-1 | CSVTSGSSYEQYF
TRBJ1-1 | TRBV28 | CASSLALDEHTEAFF
TRBJ1-2 | TRBV19 | CASSLKRDSTNYGYTF
TRBJ2-7 | TRBV19 | CASSSNPTGGFLSYEQYF
TRBJ2-3 | TRBV10-2 | CASSGGGARIDTQYF
TRBJ2-7 | TRBV27 | CASSTSLGVEQYF
TRBJ2-5 | TRBV20-1 | CSARVETQYF
TRBJ2-1 | TRBV28 | CASTNQRERDEQFF
TRBJ2-1 | TRBV9 | CASSVSVGKGNEQFF
TRBJ2-1 | TRBV9 | CASSRGFYNEQFF
TRBJ1-2 | TRBV10-3 | CAISDWERQFTNYGYTF
TRBJ1-1 | TRBV9 | CASSVETGRGTEAFF
TRBJ2-5 | TRBV4-1 | CASSRLQANQETQYF
TRBJ1-1 | TRBV27 | CASSFVGKGNTEAFF
TRBJ1-1 | TRBV30 | CAWSVVPEAFF
TRBJ1-1 | TRBV5-1 | CASSLEGTEAFF
TRBJ2-1 | TRBV5-1 | CASSLGQYNEQFF
TRBJ2-5 | TRBV7-3 | CASSVTGGAAETQYF
TRBJ1-1 | TRBV6-5 | CASSYSGVMDTEAFF
TRBJ2-1 | TRBV13 | CASSLQSAGGGYNEQFF
TRBJ1-1 | TRBV9 | CASSVGGLTEAFF
TRBJ1-2 | TRBV6-5 | CASSYPGTGNGYTF
TRBJ2-1 | TRBV6-6 | CASSYLAGNEQFF